Detailed here is one TCR beta chain. Its antigen is still unknown. This entry belongs to a study of T cell clones after liver transplantation. Study-wide context: Pre-transplant mixed lymphocyte reactions yielded third-party-reactive TCRbeta sequences as comparators for graft-donor-reactive sequences. Standard immunosuppression, with no induction, continued until 12-24 months after transplant. At least one year of complete immunosuppression withdrawal without enzymes over twice normal defined tolerance.

Points from the study as a whole: A larger donor-reactive than third-party decline suggested partial antigen-specific deletion.

Some clones are missing from TCRdb's copy, which holds only in-frame ones; the method was immunoSEQ multiplex PCR. Of about 120,000 clones in the sample, 90% are singletons; the top ten hold 0.65% to 0.85%. Germline CDR1 and CDR2: SGHTA and FQGTGA. The CDR3 spans 17 residues. The V and J ends lost 5 bases and 0 bases, in that order; junction bases with no gene match: 9. This receptor was taken from a human patient who received a liver transplant. The graft donor may be the source of some T cells. The starting material was CD4+ T cells from blood, obtained 12 months after liver transplant. The chain links TRBV7-3 to TRBJ2-1, with TRBD2 matching 8 bases. The CDR3 loop reads CASSPLAGGDSYNEQFF. Here the CDR3 DNA reads TGTGCCAGCAGCCCATTGGCGGGAGGTGACTCCTACAATGAGCAGTTCTTC.